This T cell receptor (beta chain) was documented in a study of blood T cells in healthy people across ages. Primers used in a second PCR of roughly 6 to 12 cycles were a sample-barcoded 5' primer and a J-beta primer mix. Each cDNA molecule, via a template-switch adaptor with 12 random nucleotides, was tagged. All samples gave at least 2.5 million CDR3-containing paired-end reads. TCRdb itself ran the 5' RACE reads through MiXCR, one entry per CDR3 protein. The data show 1.5 million or so distinct CDR3 sequences, approximately 42% seen once. Worth noting for this clonotype: Its specificity is unknown.

Broader study findings: Strongly correlated with naive T cell percentage was TCR beta diversity.

Extraction of total RNA produced a minimum of 5.5 micrograms from each sample. The sequence was obtained from a woman between 18 and 29 years old in good health. The sample was blood.

Here the CDR3 DNA reads TGTGCCAGCAGCTCCACGGGCCGCACAGATACGCAGTATTTT. Residues: CASSSTGRTDTQYF. V is TRBV11-2 and J is TRBJ2-3; the D is unclear. The V gene lost 4 bases and the J gene lost 1 base, with 9 bases spanning the gap. CDR1 is SGHAT, CDR2 FQNNGV, per germline. The CDR3 runs to 14 residues.